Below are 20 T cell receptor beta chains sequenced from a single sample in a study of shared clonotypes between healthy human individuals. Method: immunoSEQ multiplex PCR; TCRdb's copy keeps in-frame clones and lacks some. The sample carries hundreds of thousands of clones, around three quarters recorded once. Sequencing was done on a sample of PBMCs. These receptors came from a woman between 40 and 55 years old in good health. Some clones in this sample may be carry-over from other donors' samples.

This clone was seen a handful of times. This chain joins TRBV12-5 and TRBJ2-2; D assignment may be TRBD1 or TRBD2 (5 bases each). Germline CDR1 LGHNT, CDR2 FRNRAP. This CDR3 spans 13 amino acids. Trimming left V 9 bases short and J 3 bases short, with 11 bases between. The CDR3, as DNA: TGTGCTAGCACCGGGACCGACACCGGGGAGCTGTTTTTT. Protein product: CASTGTDTGELFF.

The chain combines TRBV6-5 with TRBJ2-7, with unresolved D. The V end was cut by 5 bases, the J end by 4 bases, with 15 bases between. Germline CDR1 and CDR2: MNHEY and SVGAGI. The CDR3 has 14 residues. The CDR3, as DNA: TGTGCCAGCAGTCGCAACTTATACTTGTACGAGCAGTACTTC. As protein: CASSRNLYLYEQYF.

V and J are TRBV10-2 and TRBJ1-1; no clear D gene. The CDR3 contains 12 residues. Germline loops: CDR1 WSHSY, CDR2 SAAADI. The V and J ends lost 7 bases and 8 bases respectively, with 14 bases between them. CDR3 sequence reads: CASISTAPEAFF. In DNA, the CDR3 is TGCGCCAGCATTTCGACTGCTCCCGAAGCTTTCTTT.

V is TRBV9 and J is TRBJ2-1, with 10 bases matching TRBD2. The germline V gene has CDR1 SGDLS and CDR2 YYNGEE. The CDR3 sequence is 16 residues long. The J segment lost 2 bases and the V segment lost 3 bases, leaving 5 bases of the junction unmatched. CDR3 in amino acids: CASSALAGGAYNEQFF. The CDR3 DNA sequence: TGTGCCAGCAGCGCGTTAGCGGGAGGCGCCTACAATGAGCAGTTCTTC.

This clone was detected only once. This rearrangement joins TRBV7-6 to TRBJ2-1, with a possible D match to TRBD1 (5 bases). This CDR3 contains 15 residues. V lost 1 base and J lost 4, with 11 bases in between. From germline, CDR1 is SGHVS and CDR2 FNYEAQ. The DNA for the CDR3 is TGTGCCAGCAGCTTAGGGCAGGGCTTGTACAATGAGCAGTTCTTC. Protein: CASSLGQGLYNEQFF.

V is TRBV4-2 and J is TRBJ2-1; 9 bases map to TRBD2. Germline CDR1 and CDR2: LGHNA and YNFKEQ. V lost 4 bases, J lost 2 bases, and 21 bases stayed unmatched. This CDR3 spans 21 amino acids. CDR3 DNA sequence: TGTGCCAGCAGCCCCGTTGGGACAGTAGCGGGAGTATTAAGTGCCTACAATGAGCAGTTCTTC. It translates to CASSPVGTVAGVLSAYNEQFF.

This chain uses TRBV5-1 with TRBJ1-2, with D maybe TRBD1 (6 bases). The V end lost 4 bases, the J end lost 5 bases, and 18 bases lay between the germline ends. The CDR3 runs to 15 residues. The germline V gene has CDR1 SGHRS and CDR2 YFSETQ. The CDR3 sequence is CASSATGTSPYGYTF. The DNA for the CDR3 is TGCGCCAGCAGCGCCACCGGGACATCCCCTTATGGCTACACCTTC.

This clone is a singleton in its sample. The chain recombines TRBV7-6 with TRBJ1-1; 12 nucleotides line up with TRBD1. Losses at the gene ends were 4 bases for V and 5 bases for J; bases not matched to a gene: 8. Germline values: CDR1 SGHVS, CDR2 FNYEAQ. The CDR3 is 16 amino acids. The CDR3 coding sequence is TGTGCCAGCAGCTCCCGGGACAGGGGGCGTGGGACTGAAGCTTTCTTT. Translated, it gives CASSSRDRGRGTEAFF.

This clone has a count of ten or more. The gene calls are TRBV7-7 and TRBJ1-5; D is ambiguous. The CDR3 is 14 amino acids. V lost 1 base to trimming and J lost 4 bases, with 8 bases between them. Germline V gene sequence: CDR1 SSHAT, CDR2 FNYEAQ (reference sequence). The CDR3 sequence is CASSLGWKNQPQHF. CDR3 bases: TGTGCCAGCAGCTTAGGATGGAAAAATCAGCCCCAGCATTTT. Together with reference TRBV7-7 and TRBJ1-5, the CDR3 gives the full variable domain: GAGVSQSPRYKVTKRGQDVTLRCDPISSHATLYWYQQALGQGPEFLTYFNYEAQPDKSGLPSDRFSAERPEGSISTLTIQRTEQRDSAMYRCASSLGWKNQPQHFGDGTRLSIL.

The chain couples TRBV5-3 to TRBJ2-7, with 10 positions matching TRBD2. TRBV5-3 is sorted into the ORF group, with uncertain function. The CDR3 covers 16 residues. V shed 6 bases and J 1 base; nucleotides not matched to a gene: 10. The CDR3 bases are TGTGCCAGAAAGGGGAAACCTAGCGGGAGTTCCTACGAGCAGTACTTC. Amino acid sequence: CARKGKPSGSSYEQYF.

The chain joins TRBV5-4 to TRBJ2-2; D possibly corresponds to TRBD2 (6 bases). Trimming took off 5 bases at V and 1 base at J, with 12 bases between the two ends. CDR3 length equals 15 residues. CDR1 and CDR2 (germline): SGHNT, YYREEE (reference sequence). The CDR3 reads CASSPGVGNTGELFF. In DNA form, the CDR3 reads TGTGCCAGCAGTCCGGGGGTAGGGAACACCGGGGAGCTGTTTTTT.

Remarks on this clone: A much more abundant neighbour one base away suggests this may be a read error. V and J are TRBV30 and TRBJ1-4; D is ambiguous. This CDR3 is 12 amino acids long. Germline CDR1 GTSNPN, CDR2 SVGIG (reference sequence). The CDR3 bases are TGTGCCTGTAGTGCCTCTCGGGAAAAACTGTTTTTT. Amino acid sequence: CACSASREKLFF.

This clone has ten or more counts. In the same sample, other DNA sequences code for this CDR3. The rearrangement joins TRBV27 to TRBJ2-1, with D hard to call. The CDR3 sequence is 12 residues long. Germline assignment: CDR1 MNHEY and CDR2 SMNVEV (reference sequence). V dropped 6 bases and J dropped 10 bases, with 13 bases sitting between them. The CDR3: CASSPLEEEQFF. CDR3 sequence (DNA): TGTGCCAGCAGCCCCCTAGAGGAAGAGCAGTTCTTC.

CDR3 nucleotides: TGCGCCAGCAATAACGATCCCACAGGGCCGAACACTGAAGCTTTCTTT. This gives the protein CASNNDPTGPNTEAFF. This rearrangement joins TRBV5-1 to TRBJ1-1; D is possibly TRBD1 (6 bases). The CDR3 is made up of 16 amino acids. V lost 6 bases and J 1 base, leaving 19 bases between the germline ends. Germline V lookup: CDR1 SGHRS, CDR2 YFSETQ.

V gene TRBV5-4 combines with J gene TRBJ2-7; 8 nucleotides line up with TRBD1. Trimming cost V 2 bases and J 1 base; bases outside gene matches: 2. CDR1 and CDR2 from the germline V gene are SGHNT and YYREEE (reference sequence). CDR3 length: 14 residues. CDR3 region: CASSFDRGSYEQYF. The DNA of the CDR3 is TGTGCCAGCAGCTTTGACAGGGGATCCTACGAGCAGTACTTC.

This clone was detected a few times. The CDR3 DNA reads TGTGCCAGCAGTTCCCCGCCCGGCGGAGAGGGGAGGTTATACGAGCAGTACTTC. Its protein product is CASSSPPGGEGRLYEQYF. The J gene is TRBJ2-7, the V gene TRBV28, with a weak D call TRBD2 (6 bases). The V and J ends lost 4 bases and 4 bases respectively, with 26 bases between them. The CDR3 totals 18 residues. Per the germline V gene, CDR1 is MDHEN and CDR2 is SYDVKM. Supplemented by reference TRBV28 and TRBJ2-7, the full variable domain reads DVKVTQSSRYLVKRTGEKVFLECVQDMDHENMFWYRQDPGLGLRLIYFSYDVKMKEKGDIPEGYSVSREKKERFSLILESASTNQTSMYLCASSSPPGGEGRLYEQYFGPGTRLTVT.

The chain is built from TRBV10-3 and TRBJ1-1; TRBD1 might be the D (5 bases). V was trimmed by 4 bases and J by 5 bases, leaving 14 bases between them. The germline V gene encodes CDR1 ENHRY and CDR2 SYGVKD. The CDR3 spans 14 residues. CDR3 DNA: TGTGCCATCAGTGCAGGGCAGGGAAAAACTGAAGCTTTCTTT. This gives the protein CAISAGQGKTEAFF.

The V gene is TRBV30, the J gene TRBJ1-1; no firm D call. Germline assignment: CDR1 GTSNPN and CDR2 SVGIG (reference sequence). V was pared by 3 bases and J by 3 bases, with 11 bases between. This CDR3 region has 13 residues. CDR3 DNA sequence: TGTGCCTGGAGCTCCTCGGAGTACACTGAAGCTTTCTTT. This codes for CAWSSSEYTEAFF.

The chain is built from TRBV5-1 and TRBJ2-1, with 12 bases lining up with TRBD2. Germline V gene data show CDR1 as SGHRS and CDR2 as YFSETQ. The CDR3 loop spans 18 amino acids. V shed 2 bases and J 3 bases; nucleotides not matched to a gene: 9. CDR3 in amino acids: CASSLLAGGVEGYNEQFF. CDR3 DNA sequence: TGCGCCAGCAGCTTACTAGCGGGGGGAGTTGAGGGCTACAATGAGCAGTTCTTC. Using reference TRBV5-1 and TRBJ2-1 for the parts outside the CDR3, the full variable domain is KAGVTQTPRYLIKTRGQQVTLSCSPISGHRSVSWYQQTPGQGLQFLFEYFSETQRNKGNFPGRFSGRQFSNSRSEMNVSTLELGDSALYLCASSLLAGGVEGYNEQFFGPGTRLTVL.

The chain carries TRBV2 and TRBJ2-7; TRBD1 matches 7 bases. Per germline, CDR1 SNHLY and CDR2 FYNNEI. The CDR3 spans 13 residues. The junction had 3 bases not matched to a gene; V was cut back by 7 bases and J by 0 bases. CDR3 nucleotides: TGTGCCAGCAAGGGGGCTTTCTCCTACGAGCAGTACTTC. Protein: CASKGAFSYEQYF.